What follows describes a single T cell receptor beta chain. Its antigen is currently not known. The input lacks base qualities; no much larger clone sits a single base away. Separate from the roughly 700-subject first cohort, the validation cohort of about 120 subjects was the group to which the donors belonged. The data were obtained in a study of cytomegalovirus exposure and HLA in healthy donors (dated by TCRdb to 2016 to 2017). Study-wide context: The roughly 700 repertoires of the first cohort and the approximately 130 validation repertoires were produced on the same platform, according to a later analysis. The aim of the study was to test whether cataloging public T cell receptors could identify signatures of past pathogen exposure. Along with the approximately 700-subject first cohort, a separate validation cohort of around 120 different subjects was used. To predict cytomegalovirus infection status, the study combined high-throughput TCR immunosequencing, statistical association of individual TCRs with disease status, and machine learning. Findings and caveats that apply to the study as a whole: The study listed around 160 TCR beta chains as associated with cytomegalovirus. In both the original and validation cohorts, the classifier was reported to diagnose cytomegalovirus status with high specificity and sensitivity. The validation cohort had no HLA typing available for a later analysis, so co-occurrence within that cohort was assessed over all 110 or so repertoires. It was suggested by the authors that the approach could potentially be generalized to other disease states and immunological phenotypes. Most TCR sequences were seen in very few donors, while some public TCRs were found in many individuals. In vitro tests confirmed that a few of the cytomegalovirus-associated TCR beta chains recognize cytomegalovirus antigens. Subsequent analysis determined that TCRs grouped into clusters in the first cohort also showed a tendency toward co-occurrence across the approximately 120 validation repertoires, and 94% of cluster scores exceeded 0.

The CDR1 and CDR2 encoded by the germline V gene (reference sequence) are SGHNT and YYREEE. Counted from cysteine to phenylalanine, this CDR3 has 17 amino acids. Only the CDR3 portion is preserved as DNA: 51 bases, with reading frame beginning at the first base. From V the trimming removes 4 bases and from J it removes 7 bases, while the gene matches leave 15 bases of the junction unaccounted for. To prepare the library, the immunoSEQ multiplex PCR assay was applied. Regarding the original processing steps: A statistical classification framework was built to diagnose cytomegalovirus status from the catalog of TCR beta chain sequences. As stored in TCRdb, this immuneACCESS dataset retains in-frame rearrangements with V and J assigned. A fraction of the clones does not appear; measured against another copy, unresolved V genes explain less than half of the discrepancy, and the remainder lacks a known reason. V and J calls plus clone size are reproduced from that table; the DNA served to infer D and trimming. In this sample the table shows about 360,000 clones, 75% to 90% of which occur a single time. The ten largest clones take up approximately 0.8% of the sample.

The V and J genes are TRBV5-4 and TRBJ2-1; TRBD2 agrees with 9 junctional bases. Sequenced sample: PBMCs. The source of this sequence is a woman aged 18-35 years in good health and CMV-seronegative. The nucleotides read TGTGCCAGCAGCCTATCGACCTTAGCGGGAGTTCAGAATGAGCAGTTCTTC. Its product reads: CASSLSTLAGVQNEQFF.